Shown below are 18 T cell receptor beta chains from a single sample sequenced in a study of chemoradiotherapy in HPV16-positive cancers. TCRdb's copy holds only in-frame clones and misses some; the assay was immunoSEQ multiplex PCR. The table has more than 30,000 clones, roughly nine tenths seen once. Sequencing used blood, obtained from a patient who underwent chemoradiotherapy. The receptors derive from a human donor with HPV-associated anogenital cancer.

The chain joins TRBV5-6 to TRBJ1-6; D may be TRBD1 (5 bases). The CDR3 covers 12 residues. Per the germline V gene, CDR1 is SGHDT and CDR2 is YYEEEE. Trimming cost V 7 bases and J 13 bases, with 15 bases left between them. CDR3 sequence: CASGSRRDPLHF. In DNA form, the CDR3 reads TGTGCCAGCGGGAGCCGACGGGACCCCCTCCACTTT.

This clone was detected a few times. The rearrangement joins TRBV5-1 to TRBJ2-1; TRBD1 matches 11 bases. Losses at the gene ends were 2 bases for V and 6 bases for J; bases not matched to a gene: 10. Germline lookup yields CDR1 SGHRS and CDR2 YFSETQ. This CDR3 has 17 amino acids. CDR3 DNA sequence: TGCGCCAGCAGCTTACCGGGACAGGGGGTAGACGGCAATGAGCAGTTCTTC. As protein: CASSLPGQGVDGNEQFF.

The rearrangement links TRBV9 to TRBJ1-2; TRBD1 matches at 9 bases. V shed 4 bases and J 1 base; nucleotides not matched to a gene: 5. The CDR3 runs 15 residues. Germline V gives CDR1 SGDLS, CDR2 YYNGEE. CDR3: CASSRGGQGNYGYTF. The CDR3 nucleotides read TGTGCCAGCAGCCGTGGGGGACAGGGTAACTATGGCTACACCTTC.

The chain has TRBV7-2 and TRBJ2-2; 10 positions agree with TRBD2. Trimming removed 5 bases from V and 2 bases from J; junction bases left unmatched: 2. The CDR3 is made up of 15 amino acids. Germline loops: CDR1 SGHTA, CDR2 FQGNSA. This CDR3 reads CASSRTSGNTGELFF. The CDR3 DNA is TGTGCCAGCAGCCGGACTAGCGGAAACACCGGGGAGCTGTTTTTT.

A single count supports this clone. V and J are TRBV18 and TRBJ1-2; D might be TRBD1 (5 bases). The CDR3 is made up of 13 amino acids. Trimming removed 3 bases from V and 4 bases from J, with 9 bases in between. The V gene's germline CDR1 is KGHSH and CDR2 LQKENI. This chain's CDR3 is CASSPDSIYGYTF. The CDR3 bases are TGTGCCAGCTCACCCGACAGTATCTATGGCTACACCTTC.

This sequence joins TRBV4-3 and TRBJ2-2, with TRBD1 matching over 11 bases. This CDR3 contains 18 residues. Per germline, CDR1 LGHNA and CDR2 YSLEER. The trim removed 4 bases at V and 5 bases at J, leaving 12 bases unmatched. The CDR3 region is CASSLTRTGTGGTGELFF. The CDR3 DNA reads TGCGCCAGCAGCCTCACGCGGACCGGGACAGGGGGGACCGGGGAGCTGTTTTTT.

The V gene is TRBV5-4, the J gene TRBJ1-5; D gene unclear. CDR3 length equals 13 residues. Germline V gene sequence: CDR1 SGHNT, CDR2 YYREEE (reference sequence). V shed 4 bases and J shed 5 bases, with 10 bases lying between them. CDR3 sequence reads: CASSPGRYQPQHF. CDR3 bases: TGTGCCAGCAGCCCCGGGAGGTATCAGCCCCAGCATTTT.

This clone has only a few counts. This rearrangement joins TRBV14 to TRBJ1-2, with TRBD1 matching 10 bases. The trim removed 4 bases at V and 7 bases at J, leaving 3 bases unmatched. CDR3 length equals 13 residues. Germline CDR1 SGHDN, CDR2 FVKESK. The CDR3 spells CASSRDRGIGYTF. The CDR3 DNA follows: TGTGCCAGCAGCCGGGACAGGGGAATTGGCTACACCTTC.

V gene TRBV5-1 combines with J gene TRBJ2-3, with a possible D match to TRBD2 (6 bases). CDR1 and CDR2 from the germline V gene are SGHRS and YFSETQ. Trimming removed 3 bases from V and 4 bases from J, with 12 bases in between. This CDR3 region has 14 residues. The CDR3: CASSWGETADTQYF. In DNA form, the CDR3 reads TGCGCCAGCAGCTGGGGGGAGACAGCAGATACGCAGTATTTT.

The chain uses TRBV27 and TRBJ2-1; 9 bases match TRBD2. CDR1 is MNHEY, CDR2 SMNVEV, per germline (reference sequence). The CDR3 sequence is 15 residues long. V was clipped by 3 bases and J by 7 bases; unmatched bases: 7. The CDR3 region has the DNA TGTGCCAGCAGTTTGACTAGCGGCCTCCGAAATGAGCAGTTCTTC. Amino acid sequence: CASSLTSGLRNEQFF.

Of note for this clone: One end of the junction does not line up with germline, which may come from a read error. The chain links TRBV7-2 to TRBJ2-7; 9 bases agree with TRBD2. Germline CDR1 and CDR2: SGHTA and FQGNSA. The CDR3 consists of 15 residues. The CDR3 spells CASSLWASGNYGQYF. CDR3 DNA sequence: TGTGCCAGCAGCTTATGGGCTAGCGGGAACTACGGGCAGTACTTC.

The J gene is TRBJ1-4, the V gene TRBV5-5, with 10 positions matching TRBD1. Germline-derived CDR1 and CDR2 are SGHKS and YYEKEE (reference sequence). The V and J ends lost 6 bases and 5 bases, in that order; junction bases with no gene match: 7. The CDR3 contains 15 residues. DNA of the CDR3: TGTGCCAGCAACCTATGGGGACAGGGGAATGAAAAACTGTTTTTT. As protein: CASNLWGQGNEKLFF.

The chain links TRBV6-1 to TRBJ1-2, with D possibly TRBD1 on 5 matching bases. This CDR3 contains 13 residues. Germline V lookup: CDR1 MNHNS, CDR2 SASEGT. Trimming left V 3 bases short and J 5 bases short, with 10 bases between. CDR3 amino acids: CASSDTGGYGYTF. CDR3 DNA: TGTGCCAGCAGTGACACGGGGGGATATGGCTACACCTTC.

The V and J genes are TRBV20-1 and TRBJ2-7; D not resolved. The CDR3 extends over 9 amino acids. The V end lost 6 bases, the J end lost 5 bases, and 5 bases lay between the germline ends. Germline lookup yields CDR1 DFQATT and CDR2 SNEGSKA (reference sequence). This CDR3 is CSAGHEQYF. DNA of the CDR3: TGCAGTGCGGGCCACGAGCAGTACTTC.

This chain connects TRBV18 to TRBJ2-2; D remains unclear. The CDR3 totals 16 residues. Trimming pared 1 base from V and 0 bases from J, leaving 9 bases between. Germline V lookup: CDR1 KGHSH, CDR2 LQKENI. CDR3 in DNA: TGTGCCAGCTCACCACTGGGGAACCCGAACACCGGGGAGCTGTTTTTT. It encodes CASSPLGNPNTGELFF.

V gene TRBV5-8 combines with J gene TRBJ2-7; D perhaps matches TRBD2 (5 bases). The CDR3 spans 14 residues. V dropped 4 bases and J dropped 2 bases, with 13 bases sitting between them. The germline gives CDR1 SGHTS, CDR2 YDEGEE. CDR3 in DNA: TGTGCCAGCAGCAAGTGGACTTTAACCTACGAGCAGTACTTC. Protein: CASSKWTLTYEQYF. Full variable domain (missing parts from reference TRBV5-8 and TRBJ2-7): EAGVTQSPTHLIKTRGQQATLRCSPISGHTSVYWYQQALGLGLQFLLWYDEGEERNRGNFPPRFSGRQFPNYSSELNVNALELEDSALYLCASSKWTLTYEQYFGPGTRLTVT.

The V call is TRBV5-4, the J call TRBJ2-3; 10 bases are a match to TRBD1. With V trimmed by 4 bases and J by 8 bases, 7 bases remained unmatched. Germline values: CDR1 SGHNT, CDR2 YYREEE (reference sequence). The length of the CDR3 is 14 residues. The CDR3 loop is CASSPDRGTGTQYF. CDR3 DNA: TGTGCCAGCAGCCCGGACAGGGGGACGGGTACGCAGTATTTT. Looking up the rest from reference TRBV5-4 and TRBJ2-3 gives the full variable domain: ETGVTQSPTHLIKTRGQQVTLRCSSQSGHNTVSWYQQALGQGPQFIFQYYREEENGRGNFPPRFSGLQFPNYSSELNVNALELDDSALYLCASSPDRGTGTQYFGPGTRLTVL.

This clone was seen once. The chain uses TRBV7-8 and TRBJ2-3; possibly TRBD2 for D (6 bases). The CDR3 contains 19 residues. CDR1 is SGHVS and CDR2 is FQNEAQ in the germline V gene. V was shortened by 0 bases and J by 1 base, with 20 bases between the two germline ends. DNA for the CDR3: TGTGCCAGCAGCTTAGCCGCGGGAAGGTCCCCCGGGGGCACAGATACGCAGTATTTT. Its translation: CASSLAAGRSPGGTDTQYF.